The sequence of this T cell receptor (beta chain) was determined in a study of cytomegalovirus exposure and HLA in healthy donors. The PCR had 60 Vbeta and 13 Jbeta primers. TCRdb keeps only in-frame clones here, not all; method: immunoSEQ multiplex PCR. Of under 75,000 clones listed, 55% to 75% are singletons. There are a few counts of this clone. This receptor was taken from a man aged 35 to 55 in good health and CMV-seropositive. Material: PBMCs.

CDR3 in DNA: TGTGCCAGCAGTGCCAGAACCGGGACAGGTACCGGGGAGCTGTTTTTT. Translation: CASSARTGTGTGELFF. The rearrangement joins TRBV6-1 to TRBJ2-2, with 8 bases matching TRBD1. The CDR3 spans 16 residues. Germline V lookup: CDR1 MNHNS, CDR2 SASEGT. V lost 4 bases, J lost 5 bases, and 9 bases stayed unmatched.